The rows below give T cell receptor beta chains drawn from one sample of a study of blood T cell repertoires in COVID-19. Assay used: immunoSEQ multiplex PCR; TCRdb lists only in-frame clones, some missing. The sample carries hundreds of thousands of clones, 85% recorded once. Sample: peripheral blood. All receptors come from a man aged 45-65 years with active or convalescent COVID-19. Both conserved end residues are trimmed from each CDR3. Rows give clone size only sometimes, using once, few, many, or a class for an expanded clone.

V	size	CDR3
TRBV20-1	few	SASGLAGYEQY
TRBV9	-	ASSSSSGLAYEQY
TRBV11-2	-	ASSSQRYEQY
TRBV6-5	-	ASSPLAGVTYEQY
TRBV30	few	AWSAPGGDEKLF
TRBV5-5	-	ASKLAVFPYEQY
TRBV4-1	-	ASSRSPGADTQY
TRBV5-6	-	ASSPDRSYYGYT
TRBV30	once	AWRKNRVSTEAF
TRBV27	-	ASSLGLTTDTQY
TRBV7-2	once	ASSFGTSGSYSF
TRBV19	once	ASSFPGQLYGYT
TRBV3-1/TRBV3-2	-	ASSQDLIHKTSTDTQY
TRBV30	once	AWSSGGITDTQY
TRBV2	-	ASSLQGKNYGYT
TRBV28	-	ASSSFVAGLRTNLQY
TRBV2	-	ASTLRSGSGELF
TRBV29-1	-	SVRSPITSGGNNEQF
TRBV28	-	AIKTGGEGDTEAF
TRBV5-1	-	ASSFGSGGYEQF
TRBV30	-	AWSVRASGTYNEQF
TRBV14	-	ASSQEGGPSNTGELF
TRBV7-6	-	ASSWTGQETQY
TRBV4-2	-	ASSQDRTSVTEQY
TRBV7-3	-	ASSRGLAGADEQF
TRBV6-6	-	ASSYSGTGRQPQH
TRBV4-3	-	ASSPRLGNEQF
TRBV5-1	-	ASSLTSGIAYNEQF
TRBV30	-	AWRGTGDEQY
TRBV5-1	-	ASSLRTGDQPQH
TRBV4-1	-	ASSMTSGDTDTQY
TRBV5-4	-	ASSLMSPGANVLT
TRBV5-4	few	ASSSPGQGADEQY
TRBV30	once	AWSVRLLTNQPQH
TRBV3-1/TRBV3-2	once	ASSQVAGAASYNEQF
TRBV11-3	once	ASSLAGGYGYT
TRBV11-2	once	ASSLARTRDRGYQPQH
TRBV28	-	ASRPTSGRLTDTQY
TRBV11-3	-	ASSLEDRGSYNEQF
TRBV5-4	once	ASSLMRTSGGEQY
TRBV28	-	ASGWERGVGNQPQH
TRBV4-1	-	ASSQGRSRDRAYEQY
TRBV3-1/TRBV3-2	once	ASRGAGEAF
TRBV13	-	ASSLQGGEIYNEQF